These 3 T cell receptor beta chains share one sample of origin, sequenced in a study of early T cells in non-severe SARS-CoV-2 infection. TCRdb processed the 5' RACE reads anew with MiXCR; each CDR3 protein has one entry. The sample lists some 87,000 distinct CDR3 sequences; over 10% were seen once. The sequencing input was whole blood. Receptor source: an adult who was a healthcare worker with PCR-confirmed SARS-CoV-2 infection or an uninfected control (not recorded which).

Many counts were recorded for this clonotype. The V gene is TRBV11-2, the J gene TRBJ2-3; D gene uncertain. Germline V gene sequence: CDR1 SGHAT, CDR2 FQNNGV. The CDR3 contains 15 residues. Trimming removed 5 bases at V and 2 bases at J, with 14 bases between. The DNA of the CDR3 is TGTGCCAGCAGCGATGGACGGCTCATCACAGATACGCAGTATTTT. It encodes CASSDGRLITDTQYF.

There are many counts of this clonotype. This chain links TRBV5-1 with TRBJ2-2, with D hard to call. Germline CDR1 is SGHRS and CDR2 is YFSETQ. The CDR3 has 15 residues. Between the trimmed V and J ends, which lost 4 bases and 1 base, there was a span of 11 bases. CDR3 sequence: CASSLGPQNTGELFF. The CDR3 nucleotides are TGCGCCAGCAGCCTCGGTCCGCAGAACACCGGGGAGCTGTTTTTT. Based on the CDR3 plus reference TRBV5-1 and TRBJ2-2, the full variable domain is KAGVTQTPRYLIKTRGQQVTLSCSPISGHRSVSWYQQTPGQGLQFLFEYFSETQRNKGNFPGRFSGRQFSNSRSEMNVSTLELGDSALYLCASSLGPQNTGELFFGEGSRLTVL.

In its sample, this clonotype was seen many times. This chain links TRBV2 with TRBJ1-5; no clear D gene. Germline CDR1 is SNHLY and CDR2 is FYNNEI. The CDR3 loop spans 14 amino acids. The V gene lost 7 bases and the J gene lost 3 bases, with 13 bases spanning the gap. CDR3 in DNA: TGTGCCAGCACCAGGACGGCGGTCAATCAGCCCCAGCATTTT. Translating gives CASTRTAVNQPQHF.